Detailed here is one TCR beta chain. This clone's antigen is unknown. No much larger clone exists at a distance of one base, and base qualities are not known. Between the V and J ends, shortened by 1 base and 1 base respectively, the junction contains 3 bases. From its cysteine to its phenylalanine, the CDR3 spans 13 amino acids. Just the 39-base CDR3 DNA is kept, in frame starting at base 1. The germline V gene yields SGHTA for CDR1 and FQGTGA for CDR2. TCR beta repertoires were profiled from peripheral blood of about a dozen young patients with multiple sclerosis to demonstrate the VDJtools post-analysis software. The patients with multiple sclerosis were children and adolescents between about 6 and 17 years of age. The data are from a study of post-analysis software for immune sequencing data (dated by TCRdb to the mid-2010s). Turning to the overall study: The recorded disease courses included relapsing-remitting, secondary progressive and progressive-relapsing multiple sclerosis, and some patients had no subtype annotation. The patient repertoires were compared against 10 to 12 previously published healthy control repertoires obtained from donors aged 6 to 25 years. A subset of samples was prepared in parallel using single-end sample barcoding, then pooled and co-amplified after Illumina adapter ligation.

What the work shows at the level of the full study, not this receptor alone: Patients showed significantly higher frequencies than controls for several TRBV segments, among them TRBV5-6, TRBV5-1 and TRBV20-1. The control group was slightly older than the multiple sclerosis patient group. Direct clustering with F measure showed strong co-clustering of samples prepared in the same batch, prompting a batch-effect correction. Multiple sclerosis patients had significantly lower normalized Chao1 diversity than controls, a result that suggests substantial peripheral T-cell clonal expansion.

Library prep was done by PCR. The sample was run on an Illumina HiSeq 2500. To reduce PCR and sequencing biases, unique molecular identifiers were built into the TCR beta cDNA libraries. Per 1 to 10 million input T cells, some 500,000 cDNA molecules were obtained, such that each molecule approximated one T cell. Patient libraries were prepared and sequenced with the same protocol used for the earlier healthy control dataset. Within a given batch, samples were prepared together, multiplexed and sequenced on the same HiSeq lane. Processing in the source paper ran as follows. Raw barcoded reads were processed with MIGEC, discarding single-read molecular identifier groups before consensus assembly and CDR3 extraction. Clonotype tables were post-analysed with VDJtools, normalizing diversity by down-sampling all datasets to the smallest sample size. To correct batch-related cross-sample contamination, repertoire overlap clustering matched CDR3 amino acid sequences but not nucleotide sequences. TCRdb took the public reads, trimmed them with fastp at Q25, ran MiXCR for clone calling and kept in-frame beta chains. Identical CDR3 protein sequences are pooled into one entry, listed with their most common genes and DNA. The V and J calls shown here were made by TCRdb, not taken from the authors' results. The sample data list about 400,000 distinct CDR3 sequences, and around 33% of these were observed just once. The ten largest make up about an eighth of the sample.

Material for sequencing was blood. The sequence links TRBV7-3 to TRBJ2-3; the D gene assignment is ambiguous. The receptor was derived from a girl aged 5-17 years with multiple sclerosis. The CDR3 has the sequence CASSLIGTDTQYF. The DNA sequence is as follows: TGTGCCAGCAGCTTAATCGGCACAGATACGCAGTATTTT.